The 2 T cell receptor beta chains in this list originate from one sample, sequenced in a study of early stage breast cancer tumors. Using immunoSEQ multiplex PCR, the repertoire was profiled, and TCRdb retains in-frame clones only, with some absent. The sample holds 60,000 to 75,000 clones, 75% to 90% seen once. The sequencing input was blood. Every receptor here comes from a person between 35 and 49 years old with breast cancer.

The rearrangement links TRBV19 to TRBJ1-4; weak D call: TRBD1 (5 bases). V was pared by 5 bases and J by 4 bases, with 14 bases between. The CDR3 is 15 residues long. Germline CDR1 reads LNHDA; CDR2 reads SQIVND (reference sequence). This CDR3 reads CASSPTGSYNEKLFF. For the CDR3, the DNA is TGTGCCAGTAGTCCTACAGGAAGTTATAATGAAAAACTGTTTTTT.

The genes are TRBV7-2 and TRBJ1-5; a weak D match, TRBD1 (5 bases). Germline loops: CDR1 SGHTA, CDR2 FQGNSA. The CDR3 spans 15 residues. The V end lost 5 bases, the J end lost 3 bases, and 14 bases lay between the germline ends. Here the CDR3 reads CASSAQGTVNQPQHF. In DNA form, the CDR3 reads TGTGCCAGCAGCGCCCAAGGGACGGTCAATCAGCCCCAGCATTTT.